This TCR beta chain appears in the sequencing data of a study of T cells in Graves' hyperthyroidism and ophthalmopathy. Researchers amplified the TCR beta CDR3 regions from RNA transcripts. TCR CDR3 underwent first-round RT-PCR with the HTBI primer set. TCRdb ran MiXCR on the multiplex PCR reads and lists one entry per CDR3 protein. The sample lists about 740,000 distinct CDR3 sequences; about 15% were seen once. Reasons for excluding patients were uncontrolled infection, other autoimmune disease, pregnancy or lactation. Diagnoses were established using clinical symptoms, serum thyroxine and TRAb, thyroid ultrasound and orbital computed tomography. The germline V gene has CDR1 MGHRA and CDR2 YSYEKL. V gave up 0 bases and J gave up 3 bases, with 15 bases separating them. The CDR3 is 17 amino acids.

J is TRBJ1-5 and V is TRBV4-1; D gene uncertain. Sequencing used blood. This TCR was recovered from a woman aged 18-29 years with Graves' hyperthyroidism. The CDR3 sequence: CASSQEEPNRFNQPQHF. DNA for the CDR3: TGCGCCAGCAGCCAAGAGGAACCCAATCGGTTCAATCAGCCCCAGCATTTT.